The T cell receptor (beta chain) described here comes from a study of cytomegalovirus exposure and HLA in healthy donors. Germline values: CDR1 SSHAT, CDR2 FNYEAQ (reference sequence). CDR3 length: 16 residues. The V segment lost 5 bases and the J segment 1 base; nucleotides outside the gene matches: 5. This clone was detected only once. The study ran its PCR with 60 Vbeta and 13 Jbeta primers. Sequencing was performed with immunoSEQ multiplex PCR; in TCRdb, only in-frame clones are kept and a portion is missing. The top ten clones hold 1.4% of a sample with more than 150,000 clones, approximately 84% of them seen once.

The sequence was collected from a girl aged 10 to 17 in good health and CMV-seropositive. The chain is built from TRBV7-7 and TRBJ2-2, with 9 nucleotides matching TRBD1. Sequencing was performed on PBMCs. CDR3 region: CASSPMGQGNTGELFF. DNA for the CDR3: TGTGCCAGCAGCCCGATGGGACAGGGGAACACCGGGGAGCTGTTTTTT.